These 21 T cell receptor beta chains came from one sample sequenced in a study of T cell responses to AZD1222 COVID-19 vaccine. The table came from immunoSEQ multiplex PCR; TCRdb's copy has only in-frame clones and leaves some out. The sample lists about 180,000 clones; 88% were seen once. Specimen: peripheral blood, collected 28 days after the second AZD1222 dose. All receptors derive from an adult who received the AZD1222 COVID-19 vaccine.

This sequence joins TRBV10-3 and TRBJ2-3, with a weak D call TRBD2 (6 bases). CDR1 is ENHRY, CDR2 SYGVKD, per germline. This CDR3 contains 16 residues. Trimming left V 5 bases short and J 2 bases short, with 17 bases between. CDR3 in DNA: TGTGCCATCAGTCCGACCGGGACTGACAACACAGATACGCAGTATTTT. Translating gives CAISPTGTDNTDTQYF.

The chain is built from TRBV6-2 or TRBV6-3 and TRBJ2-2; D uncertain. There are 14 residues in the CDR3. Germline V gene sequence: CDR1 MNHEY, CDR2 SVGEGT. The V and J ends lost 1 base and 6 bases respectively, with 9 bases between them. CDR3 bases: TGTGCCAGCAGTTACTGGGCAGGCGCCGGGGAGCTGTTTTTT. Protein product: CASSYWAGAGELFF.

The gene calls are TRBV7-2 and TRBJ1-2, with 8 bases matching TRBD1. Germline CDR1 SGHTA, CDR2 FQGNSA. The CDR3 is 16 amino acids. Trimming removed 1 base from V and 7 bases from J; junction bases left unmatched: 11. The CDR3 DNA reads as TGTGCCAGCAGCTTAGAGGGATACGGACAGGGAGGTGGCTACACCTTC. Protein sequence: CASSLEGYGQGGGYTF.

This clone was counted a single time. This chain uses TRBV6-2 or TRBV6-3 with TRBJ1-6; D is unresolved. V was trimmed by 5 bases and J by 7 bases, leaving 18 bases between them. The germline CDR1 and CDR2 sequences are MNHEY and SVGEGT. The CDR3 extends over 16 amino acids. CDR3 protein: CASSLSSLQRNSPLHF. DNA for the CDR3: TGTGCCAGCAGTCTATCCTCCTTGCAGAGGAATTCACCCCTCCACTTT.

The genes are TRBV6-5 and TRBJ1-6; no firm D call. The CDR3 spans 16 residues. Per germline, CDR1 MNHEY and CDR2 SVGAGI. The V end was cut by 2 bases, the J end by 0 bases, with 8 bases between. The CDR3 reads CASSYGGSSYNSPLHF. The CDR3 region has the DNA TGTGCCAGCAGTTACGGAGGAAGCTCCTATAATTCACCCCTCCACTTT.

This chain links TRBV19 with TRBJ1-2, with D perhaps TRBD1 (6 bases). Trimming shortened V by 8 bases and J by 6 bases, and 13 bases separated the two germline ends. The CDR3 spans 12 residues. In germline, CDR1 is LNHDA, CDR2 SQIVND (reference sequence). The CDR3 protein is CASSDSLDGYTF. As DNA, the CDR3 is TGTGCCAGTTCGGACAGCCTCGATGGCTACACCTTC. The whole variable domain, filled in from reference TRBV19 and TRBJ1-2, reads DGGITQSPKYLFRKEGQNVTLSCEQNLNHDAMYWYRQDPGQGLRLIYYSQIVNDFQKGDIAEGYSVSREKKESFPLTVTSAQKNPTAFYLCASSDSLDGYTFGSGTRLTVV.

V usage is TRBV9 and J usage is TRBJ2-4; possible D gene TRBD2, 6 bases. In germline, CDR1 is SGDLS, CDR2 YYNGEE. The CDR3 runs 13 residues. V was cut by 2 bases and J by 6 bases, with 9 bases left in between. CDR3: CASSVSGGNIQYF. Written as DNA, the CDR3 is TGTGCCAGCAGCGTGTCCGGGGGAAACATTCAGTACTTC.

This chain joins TRBV19 and TRBJ1-5; weak D call: TRBD1 (6 bases). There are 16 residues in the CDR3. The germline V gene has CDR1 LNHDA and CDR2 SQIVND (reference sequence). The V end was cut by 4 bases, the J end by 5 bases, with 18 bases between. CDR3 sequence: CASSTDSPGLHQPQHF. The CDR3 region has the DNA TGTGCCAGTAGTACGGACAGTCCAGGGTTGCATCAGCCCCAGCATTTT.

The chain is built from TRBV19 and TRBJ1-6, with TRBD1 matching over 7 bases. Unmatched junction bases numbered 6, after V lost 6 bases and J lost 7 bases. Germline assignment: CDR1 LNHDA and CDR2 SQIVND (reference sequence). The CDR3 is made up of 14 amino acids. CDR3 residues: CASSAGQPNSPLHF. CDR3 coding DNA: TGTGCCAGTAGCGCGGGACAGCCAAATTCACCCCTCCACTTT.

This clone came up a few times. The chain combines TRBV6-5 with TRBJ2-3, with 9 bases matching TRBD1. V was clipped by 6 bases and J by 6 bases; unmatched bases: 7. The CDR3 loop spans 14 amino acids. From germline, CDR1 is MNHEY and CDR2 SVGAGI. CDR3 bases: TGTGCCAGCAGGGGGACAGGGCTTGGGGATACGCAGTATTTT. Amino acid sequence: CASRGTGLGDTQYF.

This clone has only one observation. The J gene is TRBJ1-2, the V gene TRBV4-3; D not resolved. Trimming took off 0 bases at V and 0 bases at J, with 8 bases between the two ends. Germline loops: CDR1 LGHNA, CDR2 YSLEER. This CDR3 has 15 amino acids. The CDR3 region has the DNA TGCGCCAGCAGCCAAGATCTTTCCACTAACTATGGCTACACCTTC. Encoded protein: CASSQDLSTNYGYTF.

The V gene is TRBV3-1 (or the pseudogene TRBV3-2), the J gene TRBJ1-6, with 9 bases that match TRBD1. J lost 10 bases, V lost 4 bases, and 8 bases had no gene match. The germline V gene encodes CDR1 LGHDT and CDR2 YNNKEL (reference sequence). The CDR3 is made up of 15 amino acids. The chain's CDR3 is CASSPDRGLGSPLHF. For the CDR3, the DNA is TGTGCCAGCAGCCCGGACAGGGGACTGGGCTCACCCCTCCACTTT.

The chain combines TRBV7-2 with TRBJ1-4; no definite D call. The CDR3 contains 14 residues. The germline gives CDR1 SGHTA, CDR2 FQGNSA. Deletions cut 4 bases from V and 4 bases from J, with 10 bases between. As DNA, the CDR3 is TGTGCCAGCAGCTGGAAGGCTCGTAATGAAAAACTGTTTTTT. Amino acids: CASSWKARNEKLFF.

This clone has a handful of counts. The chain is built from TRBV7-9 and TRBJ2-1; D perhaps matches TRBD1 (6 bases). Germline assignment: CDR1 SEHNR and CDR2 FQNEAQ (reference sequence). Trimming removed 3 bases at V and 4 bases at J, with 16 bases between. This CDR3 region has 16 residues. DNA for the CDR3: TGTGCCAGCAGCTTGTCAGGGGCTAGTCAATACAATGAGCAGTTCTTC. Amino acid sequence: CASSLSGASQYNEQFF.

The chain joins TRBV19 to TRBJ1-2; no reliable D call. V lost 2 bases and J lost 0, with 7 bases in between. The CDR3 has 14 residues. Germline CDR1 and CDR2: LNHDA and SQIVND (reference sequence). The CDR3 spells CASSIQEANYGYTF. CDR3 in DNA: TGTGCCAGTAGTATACAGGAAGCTAACTATGGCTACACCTTC.

The rearrangement joins TRBV4-3 to TRBJ1-5, with TRBD1 as a possible D gene (5 bases). This CDR3 spans 18 amino acids. V shed 0 bases and J shed 2 bases, with 17 bases lying between them. Germline CDR1 LGHNA, CDR2 YSLEER. The chain's CDR3 is CASSQDLQGGVGNQPQHF. DNA for the CDR3: TGCGCCAGCAGCCAAGATCTTCAGGGAGGGGTCGGCAATCAGCCCCAGCATTTT.

This chain links TRBV7-3 with TRBJ1-6, with D perhaps TRBD1 (5 bases). V dropped 2 bases and J dropped 8 bases, with 7 bases sitting between them. The CDR3 length is 13 residues. Per germline, CDR1 SGHTA and CDR2 FQGTGA. CDR3 sequence reads: CASSLDRDSPLHF. DNA for the CDR3: TGTGCCAGCAGCTTAGACAGAGATTCACCCCTCCACTTT.

This clone appeared a few times. This rearrangement joins TRBV5-1 to TRBJ2-2; 10 nucleotides match TRBD1. CDR3 length: 16 residues. Germline V gene sequence: CDR1 SGHRS, CDR2 YFSETQ. V lost 3 bases, J lost 3 bases, and 5 bases stayed unmatched. The CDR3 spells CASSWTGTGDTGELFF. CDR3 nucleotide sequence: TGCGCCAGCAGCTGGACCGGGACAGGGGACACCGGGGAGCTGTTTTTT.

With regard to this clone: A junction end diverges from the germline sequence, so it may reflect a read error. The J gene is TRBJ2-7, the V gene TRBV29-1; 10 positions agree with TRBD1. This CDR3 is 16 amino acids long. The germline V gene has CDR1 SQVTM and CDR2 ANQGSEA. The CDR3 region is CSAVPAGTGVSFEQYF. In DNA, the CDR3 is TGCAGCGCTGTCCCGGCAGGGACAGGGGTATCCTTCGAGCAGTACTTC.

This chain joins TRBV5-1 and TRBJ2-5; D is undetermined. With 2 bases removed from V and 3 bases from J, the gap between germline ends came to 8 bases. CDR1 and CDR2 from the germline V gene are SGHRS and YFSETQ. This CDR3 has 13 amino acids. CDR3 DNA: TGCGCCAGCAGCTTACCGGCAGAAGAGACCCAGTACTTC. Protein sequence: CASSLPAEETQYF. The variable domain in full, with the rest retrieved from reference TRBV5-1 and TRBJ2-5, is KAGVTQTPRYLIKTRGQQVTLSCSPISGHRSVSWYQQTPGQGLQFLFEYFSETQRNKGNFPGRFSGRQFSNSRSEMNVSTLELGDSALYLCASSLPAEETQYFGPGTRLLVL.

The rearrangement uses TRBV18 and TRBJ1-3; D is uncertain. Between the trimmed V and J ends, which lost 1 base and 2 bases, there was a span of 6 bases. Germline loops: CDR1 KGHSH, CDR2 LQKENI. The length of the CDR3 is 14 residues. The CDR3: CASSPQGAGNTIYF. As DNA, the CDR3 is TGTGCCAGCTCACCACAAGGAGCTGGAAACACCATATATTTT.